These 4 T cell receptor beta chains were sequenced from one sample in a study of CXCR3-negative and CXCR3-positive naive CD8 T cells. With UMI labels, 5' RACE was used to prepare the TRB cDNA libraries. Using the 5' RACE reads, TCRdb records one entry per CDR3 protein without DNA. The sample table includes approximately 53,000 distinct CDR3 sequences. Material for sequencing was memory CD8+ T cells from blood. These receptors came from a human donor in good health. Some clones in this sample may be carry-over from other donors' samples.

The chain is built from TRBV7-2 and TRBJ2-3; no DNA is available, so the TRBD1 call from TCRdb remains unchecked. CDR3 length: 12 residues. The V gene's germline CDR1 is SGHTA and CDR2 FQGNSA. This chain's CDR3 is CASSPQGASQYF.

The chain combines TRBV29-1 with TRBJ1-4. The V gene's germline CDR1 is SQVTM and CDR2 ANQGSEA. The length of the CDR3 is 11 residues. The CDR3 sequence is CSVEAVGRMFF.

The V call is TRBV12-3 or TRBV12-4, the J call TRBJ2-7. CDR3 length: 13 amino acids. The CDR3: CASSLSGPYEQYF.

The gene calls are TRBV29-1 and TRBJ1-2; lacking DNA, the TRBD1 call made by TCRdb goes unchecked. This CDR3 region has 15 residues. Germline V gene data show CDR1 as SQVTM and CDR2 as ANQGSEA. CDR3 protein: CSVGTGQGFGYGYTF.